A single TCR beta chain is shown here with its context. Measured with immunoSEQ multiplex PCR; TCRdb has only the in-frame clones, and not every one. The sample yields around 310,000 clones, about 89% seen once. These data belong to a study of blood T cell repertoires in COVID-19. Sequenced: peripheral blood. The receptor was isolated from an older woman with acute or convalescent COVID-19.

CDR3 DNA: TGTGCCAGCAGCTTAGCATTTTCAGGGGCCGGCTACACCTTC. This encodes CASSLAFSGAGYTF. The rearrangement joins TRBV7-8 to TRBJ1-2; a weak D match, TRBD1 (6 bases). CDR3 size: 14 residues. Germline V gene data show CDR1 as SGHVS and CDR2 as FQNEAQ. Trimming stripped 0 bases from V and 8 bases from J, with 13 bases between.